These 21 T cell receptor beta chains originate from one sample sequenced in a study of blood T cell repertoires in COVID-19. TCRdb keeps only in-frame clones here, not all; method: immunoSEQ multiplex PCR. The repertoire holds a few hundred thousand clones, 80% to 85% seen once, with 1.5% in the top ten. Specimen: peripheral blood. Source of these receptors: a woman between 40 and 50 years old who had recovered from COVID-19.

The rearrangement links TRBV19 to TRBJ2-1; 8 positions agree with TRBD2. The trim removed 4 bases at V and 0 bases at J, leaving 2 bases unmatched. The CDR3 has 15 amino acids. Germline assignment: CDR1 LNHDA and CDR2 SQIVND (reference sequence). The DNA of the CDR3 is TGTGCCAGTAGTACGAGCGGGGGCTCCTACAATGAGCAGTTCTTC. Encoded protein: CASSTSGGSYNEQFF.

The chain has TRBV18 and TRBJ2-6; D possibly corresponds to TRBD1 (5 bases). The CDR3 length is 16 residues. Trimming took off 4 bases at V and 0 bases at J, with 10 bases between the two ends. The germline gives CDR1 KGHSH, CDR2 LQKENI. The CDR3 region has the DNA TGTGCCAGCTCACGACCGACAGTCTCTGGGGCCAACGTCCTGACTTTC. Amino acids: CASSRPTVSGANVLTF.

The chain joins TRBV18 to TRBJ2-3; D call uncertain. Trimming took off 0 bases at V and 0 bases at J, with 10 bases between the two ends. The CDR3 spans 16 residues. Germline loops: CDR1 KGHSH, CDR2 LQKENI. The CDR3 region has the DNA TGTGCCAGCTCACCACCGGCCCGCCCAAGCACAGATACGCAGTATTTT. This gives the protein CASSPPARPSTDTQYF.

The rearrangement uses TRBV19 and TRBJ2-7; TRBD2 matches 9 bases. After removal of 7 bases from V and 0 bases from J, the junction contained 4 bases not matched to a gene. Germline CDR1 is LNHDA and CDR2 is SQIVND (reference sequence). The CDR3 length is 14 residues. CDR3 nucleotides: TGTGCCAGTACGCCTAGCGGGAACTCCTACGAGCAGTACTTC. It specifies CASTPSGNSYEQYF.

The chain carries TRBV7-2 and TRBJ2-7; the match to TRBD1 covers 9 bases. The CDR3 is made up of 15 amino acids. V lost 6 bases to trimming and J lost 1 base; unmatched junction nucleotides: 7. CDR1 and CDR2 (germline): SGHTA, FQGNSA. CDR3 residues: CASSSDRGRSYEQYF. The CDR3 nucleotides are TGTGCCAGCAGTTCGGACAGGGGCAGGTCCTACGAGCAGTACTTC.

This clone was seen ten or more times. The rearrangement uses TRBV7-9 and TRBJ1-4; 7 nucleotides line up with TRBD1. CDR1 and CDR2 (germline): SEHNR, FQNEAQ (reference sequence). The J segment lost 5 bases and the V segment lost 3 bases, leaving 6 bases of the junction unmatched. The CDR3 has 15 residues. CDR3 DNA: TGTGCCAGCAGCTTCGGGACAGCGCTAAATGAAAAACTGTTTTTT. It specifies CASSFGTALNEKLFF.

The V and J genes are TRBV10-2 and TRBJ1-1; 8 positions agree with TRBD1. CDR1 is WSHSY and CDR2 is SAAADI in the germline V gene. V was pared by 10 bases and J by 4 bases, with 11 bases of the junction left unmatched. CDR3 size: 14 residues. In DNA form, the CDR3 reads TGCGCCACCCACCCTCAGGGGGCCGGCACTGAAGCTTTCTTT. This codes for CATHPQGAGTEAFF.

This rearrangement joins TRBV9 to TRBJ1-2, with 10 bases identical to TRBD1. Germline V gene sequence: CDR1 SGDLS, CDR2 YYNGEE. Trimming took 3 bases from V and 4 from J; bases not matched to a gene: 12. This CDR3 is built from 17 residues. The DNA of the CDR3 is TGTGCCAGCAGCGCCCGGGACAGGGGCCACCGTGGCTATGGCTACACCTTC. Amino acids: CASSARDRGHRGYGYTF.

The J gene is TRBJ2-3, the V gene TRBV10-2; 9 nucleotides agree with TRBD1. Per the germline V gene, CDR1 is WSHSY and CDR2 is SAAADI. This CDR3 contains 14 residues. The V and J ends lost 5 bases and 6 bases, in that order; junction bases with no gene match: 6. The CDR3 DNA reads TGCGCCAGCAGTAGGACAGGGGTTGTGGATACGCAGTATTTT. Amino acid sequence: CASSRTGVVDTQYF.

This clone was picked up a small number of times. This chain links TRBV3-1 (or the pseudogene TRBV3-2) with TRBJ1-5; D remains ambiguous. This CDR3 has 13 amino acids. Trimming left V 1 base short and J 5 bases short, with 6 bases between. Per germline, CDR1 LGHDT and CDR2 YNNKEL (reference sequence). This chain's CDR3 is CASSQGADQPQHF. The CDR3, as DNA: TGTGCCAGCAGCCAAGGGGCAGATCAGCCCCAGCATTTT.

The CDR3 nucleotides read TGTGCCAGTGCAACGGACAGGGCCCAAGAGACCCAGTACTTC. This gives the protein CASATDRAQETQYF. V is TRBV6-5 and J is TRBJ2-5; 8 positions match TRBD1. In germline, CDR1 is MNHEY, CDR2 SVGAGI. The CDR3 is 14 amino acids. V was pared by 9 bases and J by 1 base, with 7 bases of the junction left unmatched.

The rearrangement links TRBV28 to TRBJ1-5; 7 bases line up with TRBD1. The CDR3 covers 16 residues. Germline V gene lookup returns CDR1 MDHEN and CDR2 SYDVKM. The J segment lost 4 bases and the V segment lost 2 bases, leaving 8 bases of the junction unmatched. CDR3 DNA: TGTGCCAGCAGTTTAGCCGCTGGGACAGTGAATCAGCCCCAGCATTTT. Its protein is CASSLAAGTVNQPQHF.

The chain links TRBV19 to TRBJ2-5; 8 nucleotides line up with TRBD2. The CDR3 runs to 15 residues. V lost 2 bases and J lost 4; bases outside the gene matches: 6. The V gene's germline CDR1 is LNHDA and CDR2 SQIVND (reference sequence). This chain's CDR3 is CASSIRAGALETQYF. As DNA, the CDR3 is TGTGCCAGTAGTATAAGAGCGGGGGCGTTAGAGACCCAGTACTTC. Full variable domain (outside the CDR3, taken from reference TRBV19 and TRBJ2-5): DGGITQSPKYLFRKEGQNVTLSCEQNLNHDAMYWYRQDPGQGLRLIYYSQIVNDFQKGDIAEGYSVSREKKESFPLTVTSAQKNPTAFYLCASSIRAGALETQYFGPGTRLLVL.

The sample holds one count of this clone. V gene TRBV5-4 combines with J gene TRBJ2-1, with D tentatively TRBD2 (5 bases). The CDR3 runs 15 residues. V was trimmed by 0 bases and J by 9 bases, leaving 16 bases between them. CDR1 and CDR2 (germline): SGHNT, YYREEE (reference sequence). Here the CDR3 DNA reads TGTGCCAGCAGCTTGGCGGCTAGCCCTCAAAGTGAGCAGTTCTTC. Amino acids: CASSLAASPQSEQFF. The full variable domain, with the rest looked up from reference TRBV5-4 and TRBJ2-1, is ETGVTQSPTHLIKTRGQQVTLRCSSQSGHNTVSWYQQALGQGPQFIFQYYREEENGRGNFPPRFSGLQFPNYSSELNVNALELDDSALYLCASSLAASPQSEQFFGPGTRLTVL.

The V and J genes are TRBV4-1 and TRBJ1-2, with 12 bases fitting TRBD1. Per the germline V gene, CDR1 is MGHRA and CDR2 is YSYEKL. The V and J ends lost 1 base and 7 bases, in that order; junction bases with no gene match: 10. This CDR3 has 17 amino acids. As DNA, the CDR3 is TGCGCCAGCAGCCAAGTAGGGACAGGGGGCACTCTCAGTGGCTACACCTTC. Encoded protein: CASSQVGTGGTLSGYTF.

The J gene is TRBJ2-5, the V gene TRBV11-2, with TRBD1 as a possible D gene (6 bases). Germline CDR1 and CDR2: SGHAT and FQNNGV. The CDR3 loop spans 16 amino acids. V was clipped by 2 bases and J by 2 bases, with 15 bases between them. For the CDR3, the DNA is TGTGCCAGCAGCTTACCCTCCAGGGGACCACAAGAGACCCAGTACTTC. As protein: CASSLPSRGPQETQYF.

This clone has only one observation. The rearrangement uses TRBV29-1 and TRBJ1-2, with a tentative D call TRBD1 (6 bases). CDR1 is SQVTM, CDR2 ANQGSEA, per germline. V lost 3 bases and J 4 bases, leaving 15 bases between the germline ends. The CDR3 is 14 amino acids. CDR3 in DNA: TGCAGCGTTGATAAGAACAGGGAGAGCTATGGCTACACCTTC. Its translation: CSVDKNRESYGYTF. Drawing the rest from reference TRBV29-1 and TRBJ1-2, the complete variable domain is SAVISQKPSRDICQRGTSLTIQCQVDSQVTMMFWYRQQPGQSLTLIATANQGSEATYESGFVIDKFPISRPNLTFSTLTVSNMSPEDSSIYLCSVDKNRESYGYTFGSGTRLTVV.

The chain carries TRBV21-1 and TRBJ2-7; the table calls TRBD1, which could not be checked here. TRBV21-1 is recorded as a pseudogene. The length of the CDR3 is 15 residues. The CDR3 is CASTGDRESSYEQYF. CDR3 nucleotides: TGTGCCAGCACCGGCGACAGGGAGAGCTCCTACGAGCAGTACTTC.

This chain joins TRBV2 and TRBJ1-1, with 7 positions matching TRBD1. Germline V CDR1 and CDR2: SNHLY, FYNNEI. Trimming took 6 bases from V and 1 from J; bases not matched to a gene: 5. The CDR3 covers 14 residues. CDR3 amino acids: CASRTGQTNTEAFF. Here the CDR3 DNA reads TGTGCCAGCAGGACGGGACAGACGAACACTGAAGCTTTCTTT.

This clone was observed a single time. V is TRBV7-3 and J is TRBJ1-1; 8 bases match TRBD1. The CDR3 is 13 residues long. From germline, CDR1 is SGHTA and CDR2 FQGTGA. V trimming: 5 bases; J trimming: 4 bases; junction bases outside the gene matches: 3. The CDR3 coding sequence is TGTGCCAGCAGCGCCCAGGGGGCCACTGAAGCTTTCTTT. It translates to CASSAQGATEAFF.

The V call is TRBV2, the J call TRBJ1-1; 9 nucleotides align to TRBD1. The V gene's germline CDR1 is SNHLY and CDR2 FYNNEI. J gave up 1 base and V 3 bases, and 12 bases lay outside the gene matches. The CDR3 length is 18 residues. This CDR3 is CASSDVRDRARGNTEAFF. As DNA, the CDR3 is TGTGCCAGCAGTGATGTCCGGGACAGGGCCCGAGGGAACACTGAAGCTTTCTTT.